This TCR beta chain emerged from a study of cytomegalovirus exposure and HLA in healthy donors. Study-wide results and caveats: A previous analysis found most TCR beta V segments productive roughly 87% or roughly 30% of the time.

With V trimmed by 6 bases and J by 7 bases, 11 bases remained unmatched. Germline CDR1 SQVTM, CDR2 ANQGSEA. The CDR3 has 14 residues. The PCR employed 60 Vbeta primers together with 13 Jbeta primers. The repertoire was sequenced with immunoSEQ multiplex PCR; TCRdb's copy has only in-frame clones and lacks some. This sample's table has about 130,000 clones. The donors comprised healthy bone marrow donors. Of note for this clone: Its antigen is as yet unknown.

The source of this sequence is a woman between 35 and 50 years old in good health and CMV-seropositive. The J gene is TRBJ2-1, the V gene TRBV29-1, with 8 bases matching TRBD2. Source material: PBMCs. Here the CDR3 DNA reads TGCAGCGTCCGGAGGAGCGGGAGAGGAAATGAGCAGTTCTTC. Translation: CSVRRSGRGNEQFF.